Listed below are T cell receptor beta chains from one sample, sequenced in a study of OX40 agonist ivuxolimab in advanced cancers. Profiling relied on immunoSEQ multiplex PCR, and the TCRdb table lists in-frame clones only, not all of them. In the table there are about 64,000 clones, approximately 86% of which are singletons. This material consisted of CD4+ or CD8+ T cells sorted from blood, taken in a trial of the OX40 agonist ivuxolimab. The receptors here all came from an adult with an advanced solid tumor such as melanoma, head and neck, liver or kidney cancer. The CDR3 runs from the conserved cysteine through the conserved F or W. D genes are given only for firm matches. Some rows have no size entry. The others give once, few or many, or a class for an expanded clone.

v_gene: TRBV19
len: 15
j_gene: TRBJ1-3
d_gene: -
abundance: -
CDR3aa: CASSLSQGGGNTIYF
CDR3nt: TGTGCCAGTAGTCTCTCACAGGGAGGTGGAAACACCATATATTTT

v_gene: TRBV21-1
len: 15
j_gene: TRBJ1-1
d_gene: -
abundance: -
CDR3aa: CASTDYRGGDTEAFF
CDR3nt: TGTGCCAGCACCGACTACAGGGGAGGGGACACTGAAGCTTTCTTT

v_gene: TRBV7-8
len: 13
j_gene: TRBJ2-3
d_gene: -
abundance: -
CDR3aa: CASSFGSTDTQYF
CDR3nt: TGTGCCAGCAGCTTTGGCAGCACAGATACGCAGTATTTT

v_gene: TRBV27
len: 16
j_gene: TRBJ1-5
d_gene: -
abundance: -
CDR3aa: CASSSQGSGGNQPQHF
CDR3nt: TGTGCCAGCAGCTCGCAGGGTTCGGGTGGCAATCAGCCCCAGCATTTT

v_gene: TRBV18
len: 16
j_gene: TRBJ1-5
d_gene: -
abundance: -
CDR3aa: CASSATEGGFNQPQHF
CDR3nt: TGTGCCAGCTCAGCCACTGAGGGGGGCTTCAATCAGCCCCAGCATTTT

v_gene: TRBV21-1
len: 20
j_gene: TRBJ2-1
d_gene: -
abundance: -
CDR3aa: CASSLGSSGSVGWSCNEQFF
CDR3nt: TGTGCCAGCAGCCTGGGGTCTAGCGGGAGTGTGGGGTGGTCCTGCAATGAGCAGTTCTTC

v_gene: TRBV28
len: 15
j_gene: TRBJ1-4
d_gene: -
abundance: -
CDR3aa: CASSGAGQGRNKLFF
CDR3nt: TGTGCCAGCAGTGGGGCCGGGCAGGGTAGGAATAAACTGTTTTTT

v_gene: TRBV6-6
len: 15
j_gene: TRBJ2-4
d_gene: -
abundance: -
CDR3aa: CASSYSRVGKNIQYF
CDR3nt: TGTGCCAGCAGTTACTCAAGGGTGGGCAAAAACATTCAGTACTTC

v_gene: TRBV6-1
len: 14
j_gene: TRBJ1-4
d_gene: TRBD1
abundance: -
CDR3aa: CASTEGQGAEKLFF
CDR3nt: TGTGCCAGCACCGAAGGGCAGGGGGCGGAAAAACTGTTTTTT

v_gene: TRBV11-3
len: 16
j_gene: TRBJ2-1
d_gene: TRBD1
abundance: -
CDR3aa: CASSPGVGQGENEQFF
CDR3nt: TGTGCCAGCAGCCCTGGTGTGGGACAGGGGGAAAATGAGCAGTTCTTC

v_gene: TRBV15
len: 14
j_gene: TRBJ2-7
d_gene: -
abundance: -
CDR3aa: CATSRDRHGYEQYF
CDR3nt: TGTGCCACCAGCAGAGATAGGCACGGATACGAGCAGTACTTC

v_gene: TRBV7-9
len: 15
j_gene: TRBJ1-3
d_gene: -
abundance: -
CDR3aa: CASSPVGDSGNTIYF
CDR3nt: TGTGCCAGCAGCCCCGTCGGTGACTCTGGAAACACCATATATTTT

v_gene: TRBV6-1
len: 15
j_gene: TRBJ1-2
d_gene: -
abundance: -
CDR3aa: CASLRLGTLSYGYTF
CDR3nt: TGTGCCAGCTTACGGTTGGGCACCCTTAGCTATGGCTACACCTTC

v_gene: TRBV18
len: 14
j_gene: TRBJ1-1
d_gene: TRBD1
abundance: -
CDR3aa: CASSRKQGGTEAFF
CDR3nt: TGTGCCAGCTCGCGAAAGCAGGGGGGCACTGAAGCTTTCTTT

v_gene: TRBV7-2
len: 15
j_gene: TRBJ2-3
d_gene: -
abundance: -
CDR3aa: CASSLPGTQSDTQYF
CDR3nt: TGTGCCAGCAGCTTACCGGGAACTCAATCAGATACGCAGTATTTT

v_gene: TRBV6-1
len: 14
j_gene: TRBJ1-1
d_gene: -
abundance: few
CDR3aa: CASTEGGLNTEAFF
CDR3nt: TGTGCCAGCACCGAGGGAGGGCTCAACACTGAAGCTTTCTTT

v_gene: TRBV27
len: 15
j_gene: TRBJ2-1
d_gene: -
abundance: -
CDR3aa: CASKNDLSSYNEQFF
CDR3nt: TGTGCCAGCAAAAATGACCTAAGCTCCTACAATGAGCAGTTCTTC

v_gene: TRBV18
len: 13
j_gene: TRBJ2-3
d_gene: -
abundance: -
CDR3aa: CASSPPGTDTQYF
CDR3nt: TGTGCCAGCTCACCACCGGGCACAGATACGCAGTATTTT

v_gene: TRBV30
len: 15
j_gene: TRBJ2-2
d_gene: -
abundance: -
CDR3aa: CAWSIQDANTGELFF
CDR3nt: TGTGCCTGGAGTATCCAGGATGCGAACACCGGGGAGCTGTTTTTT

v_gene: TRBV11-3
len: 16
j_gene: TRBJ2-2
d_gene: TRBD2
abundance: -
CDR3aa: CASSLSWSGGTGELFF
CDR3nt: TGTGCCAGCAGCCTTAGTTGGTCGGGGGGAACCGGGGAGCTGTTTTTT

v_gene: TRBV9
len: 17
j_gene: TRBJ2-1
d_gene: TRBD2
abundance: -
CDR3aa: CASSVEGGLAGNNEQFF
CDR3nt: TGTGCCAGCAGCGTAGAAGGGGGACTAGCGGGAAACAATGAGCAGTTCTTC

v_gene: TRBV5-1
len: 16
j_gene: TRBJ2-2
d_gene: TRBD2
abundance: -
CDR3aa: CASSLSVAGGPGELFF
CDR3nt: TGCGCCAGCAGCTTGTCGGTAGCGGGAGGGCCCGGGGAGCTGTTTTTT

v_gene: TRBV5-6
len: 15
j_gene: TRBJ1-5
d_gene: -
abundance: -
CDR3aa: CASSLDGKEGQPQHF
CDR3nt: TGTGCCAGCAGCTTGGATGGCAAAGAAGGTCAGCCCCAGCATTTT

v_gene: TRBV18
len: 15
j_gene: TRBJ2-5
d_gene: -
abundance: -
CDR3aa: CASSPQQDAAETQYF
CDR3nt: TGTGCCAGCTCACCACAACAGGACGCAGCAGAGACCCAGTACTTC

v_gene: TRBV5-4
len: 15
j_gene: TRBJ2-7
d_gene: TRBD2
abundance: -
CDR3aa: CASSLAAGGPYEQYF
CDR3nt: TGTGCCAGCAGCTTGGCAGCGGGAGGGCCCTACGAGCAGTACTTC

v_gene: TRBV5-1
len: 15
j_gene: TRBJ2-1
d_gene: -
abundance: -
CDR3aa: CASSLDQSSYNEQFF
CDR3nt: TGCGCCAGCAGCTTGGACCAGAGCTCCTACAATGAGCAGTTCTTC

v_gene: TRBV6-1
len: 14
j_gene: TRBJ1-2
d_gene: TRBD1
abundance: -
CDR3aa: CASSSRTGDYGYTF
CDR3nt: TGTGCCAGCAGTTCCCGGACAGGGGACTATGGCTACACCTTC

v_gene: TRBV5-4
len: 15
j_gene: TRBJ2-7
d_gene: TRBD1
abundance: few
CDR3aa: CASERMGQGNYEQYF
CDR3nt: TGTGCCAGCGAACGTATGGGACAGGGTAACTACGAGCAGTACTTC

v_gene: TRBV10-2
len: 14
j_gene: TRBJ2-7
d_gene: TRBD2
abundance: -
CDR3aa: CASRGTSGRNEQYF
CDR3nt: TGCGCCAGCAGAGGGACTAGCGGGAGGAACGAGCAGTACTTC

v_gene: TRBV5-1
len: 16
j_gene: TRBJ2-7
d_gene: TRBD2
abundance: -
CDR3aa: CASSLGALASDYEQYF
CDR3nt: TGCGCCAGCAGCTTGGGAGCACTAGCGTCTGATTACGAGCAGTACTTC

v_gene: TRBV2
len: 14
j_gene: TRBJ2-3
d_gene: TRBD1
abundance: -
CDR3aa: CASSEQGAGDTQYF
CDR3nt: TGTGCCAGCAGTGAACAGGGGGCTGGAGATACGCAGTATTTT

v_gene: TRBV18
len: 15
j_gene: TRBJ2-3
d_gene: -
abundance: -
CDR3aa: CASSPRTASTDTQYF
CDR3nt: TGTGCCAGCTCACCTCGGACGGCTAGCACAGATACGCAGTATTTT

v_gene: TRBV11-2
len: 15
j_gene: TRBJ2-2
d_gene: -
abundance: once
CDR3aa: CASSLVVTNTGELFF
CDR3nt: TGTGCCAGCAGCTTAGTAGTCACGAACACCGGGGAGCTGTTTTTT

v_gene: TRBV10-3
len: 14
j_gene: TRBJ1-5
d_gene: -
abundance: -
CDR3aa: CAISDREANQPQHF
CDR3nt: TGTGCCATCAGTGACAGGGAGGCCAATCAGCCCCAGCATTTT

v_gene: TRBV30
len: 17
j_gene: TRBJ1-3
d_gene: -
abundance: -
CDR3aa: CAWSVAGRLSRGNTIYF
CDR3nt: TGTGCCTGGAGTGTGGCCGGGAGGCTGTCCCGAGGAAACACCATATATTTT

v_gene: TRBV5-1
len: 17
j_gene: TRBJ2-7
d_gene: TRBD2
abundance: once
CDR3aa: CASSLMSAGGSSYEQYF
CDR3nt: TGCGCCAGCAGCTTGATGTCGGCGGGAGGGAGCTCCTACGAGCAGTACTTC

v_gene: TRBV28
len: 15
j_gene: TRBJ2-1
d_gene: -
abundance: -
CDR3aa: CASSFGGSSYNEQFF
CDR3nt: TGTGCCAGCAGTTTTGGGGGGAGCTCCTACAATGAGCAGTTCTTC

v_gene: TRBV6-6
len: 11
j_gene: TRBJ1-3
d_gene: -
abundance: -
CDR3aa: CASGGGNTIYF
CDR3nt: TGTGCCAGCGGGGGGGGAAACACCATATATTTT